The source of this T cell receptor (beta chain) is a study of blood T cell repertoires in COVID-19. The CDR3 spans 18 residues. After removal of 5 bases from V and 0 bases from J, the junction contained 12 bases not matched to a gene. Germline CDR1 SEHNR, CDR2 FQNEAQ (reference sequence). Sequencing was performed with immunoSEQ multiplex PCR; in TCRdb, only in-frame clones are kept and a portion is missing. The data show approximately 170,000 clones, around four fifths seen once. The TCR originated in a woman aged 65 to 85 who had recovered from COVID-19. The specimen was peripheral blood. The chain has TRBV7-9 and TRBJ2-4; 8 bases align to TRBD2. CDR3 nucleotide sequence: TGTGCCAGCAGCGGGACGCGGGGGGCCCCGATAGCCAAAAACATTCAGTACTTC. Translated: CASSGTRGAPIAKNIQYF. Complete variable domain (other parts from reference TRBV7-9 and TRBJ2-4): DTGVSQNPRHKITKRGQNVTFRCDPISEHNRLYWYRQTLGQGPEFLTYFQNEAQLEKSRLLSDRFSAERPKGSFSTLEIQRTEQGDSAMYLCASSGTRGAPIAKNIQYFGAGTRLSVL.